These 26 T cell receptor beta chains were sequenced from one sample in a study of shared clonotypes between healthy human individuals. Libraries were prepared by immunoSEQ multiplex PCR; TCRdb keeps only in-frame clonotypes and omits some of them. The data contain about 1 million clones, approximately 68% of them singletons. The specimen was memory CD4+ T cells sorted from blood. As for subset: CD45RA-negative fraction. The receptors were sampled from a man between 18 and 29 years old in good health.

This chain links TRBV19 with TRBJ1-1; D remains ambiguous. This CDR3 comprises 14 residues. V was trimmed by 2 bases and J by 3 bases, leaving 10 bases between them. Looked up from germline, CDR1 is LNHDA and CDR2 is SQIVND (reference sequence). CDR3 residues: CASSIPGVHTEAFF. In DNA, the CDR3 is TGTGCCAGTAGTATACCCGGGGTCCACACTGAAGCTTTCTTT.

This chain links TRBV7-9 with TRBJ2-5; TRBD1 matches at 9 bases. V was clipped by 3 bases and J by 5 bases; unmatched bases: 7. Germline V gives CDR1 SEHNR, CDR2 FQNEAQ (reference sequence). The CDR3 has 15 amino acids. CDR3 residues: CASSLGQGYRETQYF. CDR3 nucleotide sequence: TGTGCCAGCAGCTTGGGACAGGGATATCGTGAGACCCAGTACTTC.

The chain employs TRBV10-2 and TRBJ1-1; no firm D call. The CDR3 has 14 amino acids. V was trimmed by 3 bases and J by 2 bases, leaving 10 bases between them. Germline lookup yields CDR1 WSHSY and CDR2 SAAADI. The DNA for the CDR3 is TGCGCCAGCAGTGACTTTATGTCCAACACTGAAGCTTTCTTT. It is translated as CASSDFMSNTEAFF.

CDR3 bases: TGTGCCAGCAGCTCCTTCCGGGGCCGAAGGGAGACCCAGTACTTC. It encodes CASSSFRGRRETQYF. V and J are TRBV11-2 and TRBJ2-5; D may be TRBD1 or TRBD2 (5 bases each). The CDR3 consists of 15 residues. CDR1 and CDR2 (germline): SGHAT, FQNNGV. V lost 4 bases, J lost 5 bases, and 17 bases lay in between.

This clone was seen only once. The chain combines TRBV6-1 with TRBJ2-7, with a possible D match to TRBD1 (6 bases). The germline CDR1 and CDR2 sequences are MNHNS and SASEGT. The CDR3 is made up of 14 amino acids. The V and J ends lost 7 bases and 4 bases respectively, with 17 bases between them. The CDR3 region has the DNA TGTGCCAGCAACCGGGACACCCTTGGGTACGAGCAGTACTTC. This translates into CASNRDTLGYEQYF.

This clone was detected only once. This chain connects TRBV9 to TRBJ1-2; the D is unclear. This CDR3 region has 17 residues. The V gene lost 0 bases and the J gene lost 3 bases, with 18 bases spanning the gap. In germline, CDR1 is SGDLS, CDR2 YYNGEE. This CDR3 is CASSVDASGRLDYGYTF. CDR3 DNA: TGTGCCAGCAGCGTAGACGCAAGTGGACGGTTAGACTATGGCTACACCTTC.

The chain uses TRBV10-1 and TRBJ2-3, with 10 bases identical to TRBD2. The CDR3 has 15 residues. Germline V CDR1 and CDR2: WNHNN, SYGVQD (reference sequence). V shed 8 bases and J 4 bases; nucleotides not matched to a gene: 9. CDR3 in amino acids: CASSRLAGAADTQYF. The CDR3 DNA reads as TGCGCCAGCTCCAGACTAGCGGGTGCGGCAGATACGCAGTATTTT.

The chain is built from TRBV21-1 and TRBJ2-3; the DNA was not used to check the table's D call, TRBD2. TRBV21-1 is given as a pseudogene. The CDR3 consists of 14 residues. The CDR3 DNA reads as TGTGCCAGCAGCAAATGGACTAGCACAGATACGCAGTATTTT. Amino acids: CASSKWTSTDTQYF.

The rearrangement links TRBV19 to TRBJ1-4; 7 positions agree with TRBD1. Trimming took 9 bases from V and 0 from J; bases not matched to a gene: 22. The CDR3 spans 20 residues. Germline loops: CDR1 LNHDA, CDR2 SQIVND (reference sequence). CDR3 amino acids: CASNHQGLTGLVATNEKLFF. DNA for the CDR3: TGTGCCAGCAACCATCAAGGGCTGACAGGGCTAGTTGCAACTAATGAAAAACTGTTTTTT. Looking up the rest from reference TRBV19 and TRBJ1-4 gives the full variable domain: DGGITQSPKYLFRKEGQNVTLSCEQNLNHDAMYWYRQDPGQGLRLIYYSQIVNDFQKGDIAEGYSVSREKKESFPLTVTSAQKNPTAFYLCASNHQGLTGLVATNEKLFFGSGTQLSVL.

The rearrangement uses TRBV18 and TRBJ2-7; tentative D call: TRBD1 (6 bases). The CDR3 covers 13 residues. Germline V lookup: CDR1 KGHSH, CDR2 LQKENI. V was shortened by 5 bases and J by 5 bases, with 13 bases between the two germline ends. CDR3 in amino acids: CASSAPYRDEQYF. The CDR3 coding sequence is TGTGCCAGCTCAGCTCCTTACAGGGACGAGCAGTACTTC.

The chain employs TRBV7-8 and TRBJ2-7; D might be TRBD1 (6 bases). Germline V CDR1 and CDR2: SGHVS, FQNEAQ. The V and J ends lost 1 base and 0 bases respectively, with 13 bases between them. CDR3 length: 16 amino acids. In nucleotides, the CDR3 is TGTGCCAGCAGCTTAGAATCAGGGGCAAGCTCCTACGAGCAGTACTTC. Translated: CASSLESGASSYEQYF. Filled out from reference TRBV7-8 and TRBJ2-7, the complete variable domain reads GAGVSQSPRYKVAKRGQDVALRCDPISGHVSLFWYQQALGQGPEFLTYFQNEAQLDKSGLPSDRFFAERPEGSVSTLKIQRTQQEDSAVYLCASSLESGASSYEQYFGPGTRLTVT.

Comments on this clone: At the DNA level, this CDR3 is encoded by other sequences in the same sample as well. This chain links TRBV30 with TRBJ2-3; tentatively, D is TRBD2 (6 bases). Germline V CDR1 and CDR2: GTSNPN, SVGIG (reference sequence). V lost 0 bases and J 6 bases, leaving 10 bases between the germline ends. The CDR3 has 13 residues. In DNA, the CDR3 is TGTGCCTGGAGTGTATTAGCGGCTGATACGCAGTATTTT. Its protein is CAWSVLAADTQYF. Using reference TRBV30 and TRBJ2-3 for the parts outside the CDR3, the full variable domain is SQTIHQWPATLVQPVGSPLSLECTVEGTSNPNLYWYRQAAGRGLQLLFYSVGIGQISSEVPQNLSASRPQDRQFILSSKKLLLSDSGFYLCAWSVLAADTQYFGPGTRLTVL.

The chain employs TRBV7-9 and TRBJ2-5, with TRBD1 matching over 8 bases. This CDR3 has 16 residues. Per the germline V gene, CDR1 is SEHNR and CDR2 is FQNEAQ (reference sequence). J was trimmed by 0 bases and V by 5 bases; bases with no gene match: 8. CDR3 in DNA: TGTGCCAGCAGCCCGGGACAGGCTAACTACCAAGAGACCCAGTACTTC. It encodes CASSPGQANYQETQYF.

The chain carries TRBV28 and TRBJ1-5, with 7 bases lining up with TRBD1. Germline trimming cut 5 bases from V and 3 bases from J; bases unmatched to any gene: 4. The germline V gene encodes CDR1 MDHEN and CDR2 SYDVKM. The CDR3 is 14 residues long. CDR3: CASSPGQHNQPQHF. CDR3 sequence (DNA): TGTGCCAGCAGTCCGGGACAGCACAATCAGCCCCAGCATTTT.

The V gene is TRBV6-5, the J gene TRBJ1-1, with unresolved D. Trimming pared 3 bases from V and 3 bases from J, leaving 11 bases between. The V gene's germline CDR1 is MNHEY and CDR2 SVGAGI. This CDR3 region has 14 residues. The CDR3 loop is CASSYRAGYTEAFF. The CDR3 region has the DNA TGTGCCAGCAGTTATCGGGCGGGGTACACTGAAGCTTTCTTT.

This rearrangement joins TRBV4-3 to TRBJ2-3; 7 bases line up with TRBD1. Germline V lookup: CDR1 LGHNA, CDR2 YSLEER. Losses at the gene ends were 4 bases for V and 6 bases for J; bases not matched to a gene: 13. This CDR3 is 16 amino acids long. The CDR3 reads CASSLSGQVAVDTQYF. The CDR3 coding sequence is TGCGCCAGCAGCCTAAGCGGACAGGTGGCGGTGGATACGCAGTATTTT.

The CDR3, as DNA: TGTGCCATCAATCGGGGATTGAACACCGGGGAGCTGTTTTTT. Protein product: CAINRGLNTGELFF. The gene calls are TRBV10-3 and TRBJ2-2; D possibly corresponds to TRBD2 (5 bases). Trimming removed 7 bases at V and 1 base at J, with 10 bases between. The CDR3 totals 14 residues. Per the germline V gene, CDR1 is ENHRY and CDR2 is SYGVKD.

V gene TRBV27 combines with J gene TRBJ2-1; 7 bases are shared with TRBD1. Germline values: CDR1 MNHEY, CDR2 SMNVEV (reference sequence). J gave up 0 bases and V 7 bases, and 12 bases lay outside the gene matches. The CDR3 has 17 residues. The CDR3 protein is CASTIMQGDTSYNEQFF. As DNA, the CDR3 is TGTGCCAGCACCATTATGCAGGGGGACACCTCCTACAATGAGCAGTTCTTC.

In the case of this clone: The same CDR3 arises from other DNA sequences in this sample as well. V is TRBV5-6 and J is TRBJ2-7; 8 bases line up with TRBD1. After removal of 2 bases from V and 0 bases from J, the junction contained 4 bases not matched to a gene. The CDR3 spans 15 residues. Germline CDR1 SGHDT, CDR2 YYEEEE. The chain's CDR3 is CASSLGTGASYEQYF. The CDR3 DNA reads TGTGCCAGCAGCTTAGGGACAGGTGCCTCCTACGAGCAGTACTTC. The full variable domain, rest sourced from reference TRBV5-6 and TRBJ2-7, is DAGVTQSPTHLIKTRGQQVTLRCSPKSGHDTVSWYQQALGQGPQFIFQYYEEEERQRGNFPDRFSGHQFPNYSSELNVNALLLGDSALYLCASSLGTGASYEQYFGPGTRLTVT.

This clone was observed once. The chain combines TRBV5-1 with TRBJ2-7; TRBD2 aligns across 12 bases. The germline V gene has CDR1 SGHRS and CDR2 YFSETQ. V shed 4 bases, J shed 4 bases, and the junction held 12 bases outside the gene matches. CDR3 length: 17 residues. CDR3: CASSPTPLTSGSYEQYF. Written as DNA, the CDR3 is TGCGCCAGCAGCCCGACGCCCCTGACTAGCGGGAGTTACGAGCAGTACTTC.

This clone occurred once. The chain combines TRBV7-9 with TRBJ1-4, with unresolved D. CDR1 is SEHNR, CDR2 FQNEAQ, per germline (reference sequence). Trimming removed 5 bases from V and 0 bases from J, with 13 bases in between. The CDR3 length is 16 residues. For the CDR3, the DNA is TGTGCCAGCAGCCCTGCCCCTTTCGCAACTAATGAAAAACTGTTTTTT. It yields the protein CASSPAPFATNEKLFF.

The chain combines TRBV19 with TRBJ1-1, with a tentative D call TRBD1 (6 bases). V dropped 6 bases and J dropped 10 bases, with 18 bases sitting between them. Germline assignment: CDR1 LNHDA and CDR2 SQIVND (reference sequence). The CDR3 length is 13 residues. CDR3 sequence reads: CASSQTGQLAAFF. DNA of the CDR3: TGTGCCAGTAGCCAAACGGGACAATTGGCAGCTTTCTTT.

This clone has just one count. This chain connects TRBV5-1 to TRBJ2-2; D not certain. The germline V and J ends were trimmed by 0 bases and 2 bases, with 5 bases remaining between them. CDR3 length equals 14 residues. CDR1 and CDR2 from the germline V gene are SGHRS and YFSETQ. The CDR3 DNA reads as TGCGCCAGCAGCTTGGTTACCAACACCGGGGAGCTGTTTTTT. Translating it yields CASSLVTNTGELFF.

This clone showed up just a few times. Germline is not matched at one junction end, which may reflect a read error. The chain uses TRBV7-7 and TRBJ2-2; D possibly matches TRBD1 or TRBD2 (5 bases each). The length of the CDR3 is 14 residues. Germline CDR1 SSHAT, CDR2 FNYEAQ (reference sequence). Written as DNA, the CDR3 is TGTGCTAGCAGGATAAGTGGGGGCACCGGGGAGCTGTTTTTT. Encoded protein: CASRISGGTGELFF.

The rearrangement uses TRBV7-9 and TRBJ2-2; D not resolved. The CDR3 loop spans 14 amino acids. Germline V gives CDR1 SEHNR, CDR2 FQNEAQ (reference sequence). The V end was cut by 3 bases, the J end by 1 base, with 6 bases between. CDR3 loop: CASSFQRNTGELFF. The CDR3 DNA follows: TGTGCCAGCAGCTTCCAGAGGAACACCGGGGAGCTGTTTTTT.

The chain carries TRBV14 and TRBJ2-3; tentatively, D is TRBD1 (5 bases). V lost 8 bases to trimming and J lost 3 bases, with 12 bases between them. CDR3 size: 13 residues. The germline V gene has CDR1 SGHDN and CDR2 FVKESK. The CDR3 sequence is CASQSQETDTQYF. CDR3 sequence (DNA): TGTGCCAGCCAGTCACAGGAAACAGATACGCAGTATTTT.